Listed here is a single TCR beta chain. Its antigen remains unidentified. The data derive from a study of shared clonotypes between healthy human individuals. Notes on the study in general: Larger estimated richness was generally recorded for naive subsets relative to memory subsets.

This was a deep-level run. Here immunoSEQ multiplex PCR was the method, and the copy in TCRdb shows in-frame clones only, minus some. The sample contains approximately 2,300,000 clones, about 90% of which appear only once. There are 11 residues in the CDR3. The V gene's germline CDR1 is SEHNR and CDR2 FQNEAQ (reference sequence). The V end was cut by 2 bases, the J end by 7 bases, with 5 bases between. Those who donated were healthy HIV-negative adults, with no recent acute infections or vaccinations reported. In the CD4+ fraction, cells were divided into CD45RA+ naive and CD45RA-negative memory subsets.

The sequencing sample was made of naive CD4+ T cells from PBMCs. Subset described: CD45RA+ positively selected. The TCR sequence derives from a man younger than 35 in good health. Some clones in this sample may be carry-over from other donors' samples. This chain links TRBV7-9 with TRBJ1-1; D call uncertain. The CDR3 nucleotides read TGTGCCAGCAGCTTAATGGTTGAAGCTTTCTTT. This translates into CASSLMVEAFF. Full variable domain (rest looked up from reference TRBV7-9 and TRBJ1-1): DTGVSQNPRHKITKRGQNVTFRCDPISEHNRLYWYRQTLGQGPEFLTYFQNEAQLEKSRLLSDRFSAERPKGSFSTLEIQRTEQGDSAMYLCASSLMVEAFFGQGTRLTVV.